The sequence of this T cell receptor (beta chain) was determined in a study of siplizumab effects on memory and regulatory T cells (dated by TCRdb to between 2018 and 2020). About the investigation overall: The study looked at the effect of siplizumab, an anti-CD2 antibody, on alloreactive T-cell subsets in allogeneic mixed lymphocyte reactions made from human PBMCs. Points the paper makes about the study in general: Unstimulated naive T cells appeared to be more diverse than memory T cells, and naive cells seemed to make a substantial contribution to the alloresponse. Of the alloreactive CD4+ clones that could be mapped, the Treg-derived share averaged roughly 73% with siplizumab compared with under 30% in control reactions. Siplizumab significantly lowered the cumulative frequency of alloreactive sequences that could be traced to unstimulated CD4+ memory T cells. Whether proliferating Tregs from siplizumab cultures actually had suppressive function was not functionally confirmed. Because sequences at frequencies below about 10^-5 were poorly captured, only a minor fraction of alloreactive clones could be mapped back to unstimulated subsets. For roughly 75-97% of proliferating CD4+ or CD8+ clones, no naive or memory phenotype could be assigned.

Sorted unstimulated T cells and proliferating T cells recovered from mixed lymphocyte reactions underwent TCRbeta CDR3 sequencing. Fresh whole blood from about 9 HLA-typed healthy donors was used as the source from which PBMCs were isolated. To map where alloreactive clones came from, unstimulated CD4+ regulatory T cells were FACS-sorted. To prepare the library, the immunoSEQ multiplex PCR assay was applied. The deep sequencing platform assayed approximately 10^5 TCR templates per sample. Genomic DNA extracted from sorted T cells was used for TCRbeta CDR3 sequencing. Turning to the authors' computational methods: The R programming language was used for clonal analysis of TCRbeta CDR3 data. Alloreactive CD4+ and CD8+ clones were identified by comparing unstimulated samples to CFSE-low samples taken after the reaction. Regulatory or non-regulatory origin was assigned to alloreactive CD4+ clones by matching of sequences to sorted unstimulated Treg and non-Treg repertoires. TCRdb provides this immuneACCESS table in a form limited to in-frame rearrangements. Some clones are lacking; in checked studies, under half of them reflect an unresolved V gene, and why the rest are absent is not known. That table gives V, J and clone size, and the DNA gave D and trimming. The sample records more than 85,000 clones, about 91% of which are singletons. The leading ten clones occupy about 0.78% of the sample.

From its cysteine to its phenylalanine, the CDR3 spans 18 amino acids. The kept DNA is CDR3 alone, 54 bases in frame from the first base. The germline V gene gives CDR1 as MGHDK and CDR2 as SYGVNS. Germline trimming: 3 bases from V, 1 base from J; junction bases outside gene matches: 8. About this clone: Its cognate antigen has yet to be identified. The record has no base qualities; no much larger clone is one base away.

The sequence links TRBV25-1 to TRBJ2-3; 12 middle bases align to TRBD2. This TCR was recovered from a human donor in good health. Sequencing used Tregs sorted from blood. The CDR3 corresponds to CASSELGTSGRGTDTQYF. The bases read TGTGCCAGCAGTGAGCTAGGGACTAGCGGGCGAGGCACAGATACGCAGTATTTT.